Each of the 7 T cell receptor beta chains below was sequenced from the same sample in a study of blood T cell repertoires in COVID-19. The repertoire was sequenced with immunoSEQ multiplex PCR; TCRdb's copy has only in-frame clones and lacks some. The sample carries 150,000 to 200,000 clones, roughly four fifths recorded once. The sample taken for sequencing was peripheral blood. Source of these receptors: a human donor with acute or convalescent COVID-19. The donor label of this sample is uncertain.

V and J are TRBV7-9 and TRBJ1-2, with D uncertain. Germline assignment: CDR1 SEHNR and CDR2 FQNEAQ (reference sequence). Trimming stripped 2 bases from V and 0 bases from J, with 10 bases between. CDR3 length: 15 residues. The CDR3 loop reads CASSLRRQANYGYTF. DNA of the CDR3: TGTGCCAGCAGCTTACGGAGGCAAGCTAACTATGGCTACACCTTC.

V gene TRBV25-1 combines with J gene TRBJ1-2; TRBD1 might be the D (6 bases). Germline values: CDR1 MGHDK, CDR2 SYGVNS. The CDR3 runs 15 residues. The germline V and J ends were trimmed by 2 bases and 3 bases, with 13 bases remaining between them. The CDR3 loop reads CASSEGRGGDYGYTF. The CDR3 region has the DNA TGTGCCAGCAGTGAAGGGCGAGGGGGGGACTATGGCTACACCTTC.

This clone was seen only a few times. This chain links TRBV11-2 with TRBJ2-7; 8 bases line up with TRBD2. The V gene end was trimmed by 5 bases and the J gene end by 3 bases; junction bases not matched to a gene: 12. Germline assignment: CDR1 SGHAT and CDR2 FQNNGV. The CDR3 has 16 amino acids. This CDR3 reads CASSIGAAGVNYEQYF. Here the CDR3 DNA reads TGTGCCAGCAGCATCGGCGCAGCGGGGGTAAACTACGAGCAGTACTTC.

This chain uses TRBV9 with TRBJ1-3, with D possibly TRBD1 on 5 matching bases. V was pared by 0 bases and J by 0 bases, with 13 bases between. This CDR3 has 17 amino acids. Germline V gene lookup returns CDR1 SGDLS and CDR2 YYNGEE. CDR3 region: CASSVAGGGFSGNTIYF. In DNA form, the CDR3 reads TGTGCCAGCAGCGTAGCTGGTGGGGGGTTCTCTGGAAACACCATATATTTT.

The chain employs TRBV15 and TRBJ1-6, with D tentatively TRBD1 (5 bases). This CDR3 has 16 residues. Trimming left V 0 bases short and J 10 bases short, with 16 bases between. The V gene's germline CDR1 is LNHNV and CDR2 YYDKDF (reference sequence). This CDR3 reads CATSREPGRNGSPLHF. CDR3 nucleotide sequence: TGTGCCACCAGCAGAGAGCCAGGGAGGAACGGGTCACCCCTCCACTTT.

The chain carries TRBV19 and TRBJ2-5; 7 positions match TRBD1. The CDR3 is made up of 15 amino acids. CDR1 is LNHDA and CDR2 is SQIVND in the germline V gene (reference sequence). The trim removed 2 bases at V and 2 bases at J, leaving 5 bases unmatched. The CDR3 region has the DNA TGTGCCAGTAGTATACACAGGGGAGTTCAAGAGACCCAGTACTTC. Translation: CASSIHRGVQETQYF.

The table lists this clone with a few counts. This chain uses TRBV6-5 with TRBJ1-1; D is perhaps TRBD1 (5 bases). CDR1 MNHEY and CDR2 SVGAGI come from the germline V gene. The CDR3 runs to 13 residues. V was shortened by 2 bases and J by 6 bases, with 10 bases between the two germline ends. The chain's CDR3 is CASSYGREAEAFF. The CDR3 DNA is TGTGCCAGCAGTTACGGCAGGGAGGCTGAAGCTTTCTTT.